This TCR beta chain was found in a study of PD-1 blockade in classical Hodgkin lymphoma. Brentuximab vedotin exposure varied among the patients, all of whom had relapsed after autologous stem cell transplantation. Clones were sequenced by immunoSEQ multiplex PCR, and TCRdb holds only the in-frame ones, with some missing. The sample comprises 65,000 to 95,000 clones, roughly nine tenths of which are singletons, and roughly 21% rests with the top ten. Germline CDR1 reads LGHNA; CDR2 reads YNFKEQ. This CDR3 comprises 12 residues. V was cut by 4 bases and J by 6 bases, with 6 bases left in between. As concerns this clone: What it recognizes is unknown.

Study results and caveats: CD4+ but not CD8+ TCR diversity rose significantly by C4D1. Patients starting nivolumab under 1 year after ASCT were excluded.

The sample consisted of peripheral blood mononuclear cells (PBMCs), taken at baseline. The V gene is TRBV4-2, the J gene TRBJ2-2, with D possibly being TRBD2 (5 bases). The TCR comes from a human donor with classical Hodgkin lymphoma. The CDR3 region is CASSPGSGELFF. CDR3 DNA: TGTGCCAGCAGCCCGGGGTCCGGGGAGCTGTTTTTT.